Included here is one TCR beta chain sequence, with context. Using immunoSEQ multiplex PCR, the repertoire was profiled, and TCRdb retains in-frame clones only, with some absent. Counted here are over 110,000 clones, roughly 84% occurring once; the ten biggest clones make up 5% to 7%. This entry is derived from a study of blood T cell repertoires in COVID-19. On the study more broadly: The United States, Italy and Spain were the sources of the acute and convalescent COVID-19 samples. Nucleic acid was either cDNA or gDNA, and it came from T cells, B-cell-depleted T cells, or PBMCs.

The clonotype comes from a middle-aged man with acute COVID-19. Sequenced: PBMCs or T cells enriched from blood (not recorded which).

For the CDR3, the DNA is TGTGCCAGCACCTTTTTGCCCCGGAGCACAGATACGCAGTATTTT. Protein sequence: CASTFLPRSTDTQYF. V gene TRBV6-5 combines with J gene TRBJ2-3; D gene ambiguous. The ends were cut back, 7 bases at V and 0 bases at J, with 14 bases in the middle. The CDR3 spans 15 residues. Germline V gene sequence: CDR1 MNHEY, CDR2 SVGAGI.